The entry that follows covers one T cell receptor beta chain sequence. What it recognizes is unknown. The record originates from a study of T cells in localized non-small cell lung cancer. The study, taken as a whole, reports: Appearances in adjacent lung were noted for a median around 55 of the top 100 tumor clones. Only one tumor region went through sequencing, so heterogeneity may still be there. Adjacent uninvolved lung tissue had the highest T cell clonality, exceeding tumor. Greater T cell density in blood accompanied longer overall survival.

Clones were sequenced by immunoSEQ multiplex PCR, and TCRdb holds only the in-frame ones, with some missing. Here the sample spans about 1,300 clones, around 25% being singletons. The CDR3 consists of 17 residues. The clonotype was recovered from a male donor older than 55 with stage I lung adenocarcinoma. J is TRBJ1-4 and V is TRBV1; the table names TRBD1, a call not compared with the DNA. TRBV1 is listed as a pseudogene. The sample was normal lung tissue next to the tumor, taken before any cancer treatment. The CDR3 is CASSRGQLLATNEKLFF. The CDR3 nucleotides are TGCGCCAGCAGCCGCGGACAGCTCCTTGCAACTAATGAAAAACTGTTTTTT.